A single sample gave rise to the 30 T cell receptor beta chains below, sequenced in a study of cytomegalovirus exposure and HLA in healthy donors. The PCR ran on 60 Vbeta and 13 Jbeta primers. Generated by immunoSEQ multiplex PCR, the TCRdb table keeps only in-frame clones and is missing some. Here the sample spans roughly 100,000 clones, roughly an eighth being singletons. Material for sequencing was PBMCs. The receptors stem from a man aged 35-49 years in good health and CMV-seropositive.

This chain uses TRBV6-1 with TRBJ2-1, with 10 bases identical to TRBD1. The CDR3 runs 17 residues. J gave up 13 bases and V 4 bases, and 19 bases lay outside the gene matches. Germline CDR1 reads MNHNS; CDR2 reads SASEGT. CDR3 coding DNA: TGTGCCAGCAGTGCCCACCGGGACAGGGGATACCAAGAGACCCAGTTCTTC. Translation: CASSAHRDRGYQETQFF.

This chain uses TRBV15 with TRBJ2-2, with 8 bases fitting TRBD1. Trimming took 0 bases from V and 6 from J; bases not matched to a gene: 18. This CDR3 region has 20 residues. Germline CDR1 reads LNHNV; CDR2 reads YYDKDF (reference sequence). CDR3 in amino acids: CATSRDERRDRSARAGELFF. CDR3 DNA: TGTGCCACCAGCAGAGATGAAAGGCGGGACAGGTCGGCCCGCGCCGGGGAGCTGTTTTTT.

The rearrangement links TRBV19 to TRBJ1-5; D possibly corresponds to TRBD1 (5 bases). CDR1 and CDR2 from the germline V gene are LNHDA and SQIVND (reference sequence). The CDR3 spans 16 residues. The V end was cut by 9 bases, the J end by 0 bases, with 18 bases between. CDR3 protein: CASQRSGGYSNQPQHF. In DNA, the CDR3 is TGTGCCAGCCAACGCTCGGGGGGGTATAGCAATCAGCCCCAGCATTTT. Full variable domain (outside the CDR3, taken from reference TRBV19 and TRBJ1-5): DGGITQSPKYLFRKEGQNVTLSCEQNLNHDAMYWYRQDPGQGLRLIYYSQIVNDFQKGDIAEGYSVSREKKESFPLTVTSAQKNPTAFYLCASQRSGGYSNQPQHFGDGTRLSIL.

Only a few counts were recorded for this clone. The rearrangement joins TRBV7-9 to TRBJ2-5; 9 bases match TRBD1. With V trimmed by 3 bases and J by 5 bases, 13 bases remained unmatched. Germline V CDR1 and CDR2: SEHNR, FQNEAQ (reference sequence). The CDR3 length is 17 residues. Here the CDR3 DNA reads TGTGCCAGCAGCTTGGACCAGACAGGGGGTCGGGAGGAGACCCAGTACTTC. This codes for CASSLDQTGGREETQYF.

Only a few counts were recorded for this clone. This chain uses TRBV27 with TRBJ2-6; D not certain. Trimming stripped 4 bases from V and 4 bases from J, with 2 bases between. This CDR3 has 12 residues. CDR1 is MNHEY and CDR2 is SMNVEV in the germline V gene (reference sequence). CDR3 region: CASSSGANVLTF. CDR3 sequence (DNA): TGTGCCAGCAGTTCAGGGGCCAACGTCCTGACTTTC. The full variable domain, rest sourced from reference TRBV27 and TRBJ2-6, is EAQVTQNPRYLITVTGKKLTVTCSQNMNHEYMSWYRQDPGLGLRQIYYSMNVEVTDKGDVPEGYKVSRKEKRNFPLILESPSPNQTSLYFCASSSGANVLTFGAGSRLTVL.

CDR3 sequence reads: CASSKVLAGANTGELFF. The CDR3 DNA reads as TGTGCCAGCAGCAAAGTACTAGCGGGAGCGAACACCGGGGAGCTGTTTTTT. V and J are TRBV21-1 and TRBJ2-2; the D call in the table, TRBD2, was not verified against the DNA. TRBV21-1 is shown as a pseudogene. The CDR3 has 17 residues.

The table lists this clone with a few counts. The chain has TRBV9 and TRBJ1-3; 7 bases align to TRBD1. With 4 bases clipped from V and 3 bases from J, the junction kept 7 bases outside the gene matches. The CDR3 spans 15 residues. Germline values: CDR1 SGDLS, CDR2 YYNGEE. The CDR3 bases are TGTGCCAGCAGCCCGGGACAGTTGGTTGGAAACACCATATATTTT. It translates to CASSPGQLVGNTIYF.

This clone has a handful of counts. The genes are TRBV5-1 and TRBJ2-5; 9 positions agree with TRBD2. Germline CDR1 SGHRS, CDR2 YFSETQ. J gave up 5 bases and V 3 bases, and 11 bases lay outside the gene matches. There are 16 residues in the CDR3. The CDR3 sequence is CASSSTFSGRAETQYF. CDR3 DNA sequence: TGCGCCAGCAGCTCCACCTTTAGCGGGAGAGCGGAGACCCAGTACTTC.

This sequence joins TRBV4-1 and TRBJ2-5; D is uncertain. The CDR3 runs 12 residues. Germline V gene sequence: CDR1 MGHRA, CDR2 YSYEKL. Trimming left V 2 bases short and J 4 bases short, with 5 bases between. CDR3 amino acids: CASSQIGETQYF. CDR3 coding DNA: TGCGCCAGCAGCCAAATCGGAGAGACCCAGTACTTC.

The V call is TRBV21-1, the J call TRBJ2-1; the tabulated D call, TRBD2, remains unverified against the DNA. TRBV21-1 is deemed a pseudogene. The CDR3 sequence is 17 residues long. The CDR3 reads CASSSLGTSGAYNEQFF. The CDR3 nucleotides read TGTGCCAGCAGCAGCCTCGGGACTAGCGGTGCATACAATGAGCAGTTCTTC.

This clone was seen a handful of times. The chain uses TRBV10-3 and TRBJ1-1; possible D gene TRBD1, 6 bases. The length of the CDR3 is 15 residues. V lost 6 bases and J 1 base, leaving 15 bases between the germline ends. The V gene's germline CDR1 is ENHRY and CDR2 SYGVKD. The CDR3 is CAIRPGDTSNTEAFF. CDR3 sequence (DNA): TGTGCCATCAGGCCTGGGGACACATCGAACACTGAAGCTTTCTTT.

The V call is TRBV28, the J call TRBJ2-1; D gene unclear. This CDR3 contains 15 residues. From germline, CDR1 is MDHEN and CDR2 SYDVKM. Trimming removed 5 bases from V and 0 bases from J, with 11 bases in between. CDR3 protein: CASSTRQSSYNEQFF. CDR3 bases: TGTGCCAGCAGTACGCGACAAAGCTCCTACAATGAGCAGTTCTTC.

J is TRBJ2-7 and V is TRBV2; 13 bases map to TRBD2. The J segment lost 5 bases and the V segment lost 5 bases, leaving 6 bases of the junction unmatched. CDR1 and CDR2 (germline): SNHLY, FYNNEI. The CDR3 is 15 residues long. The CDR3 protein is CASSPRTSGSHEQYF. In DNA, the CDR3 is TGTGCCAGCAGTCCGAGGACTAGCGGGAGCCACGAGCAGTACTTC.

This chain links TRBV6-5 with TRBJ2-5, with TRBD2 identical over 7 bases. The CDR3 runs to 14 residues. Per germline, CDR1 MNHEY and CDR2 SVGAGI. Unmatched junction bases numbered 5, after V lost 5 bases and J lost 2 bases. The chain's CDR3 is CASSTSGTQETQYF. For the CDR3, the DNA is TGTGCCAGCAGTACCAGCGGGACGCAAGAGACCCAGTACTTC.

There are a few counts of this clone. The chain couples TRBV5-1 to TRBJ1-3; D uncertain. The CDR3 length is 16 residues. V was trimmed by 2 bases and J by 0 bases, leaving 12 bases between them. CDR1 is SGHRS and CDR2 is YFSETQ in the germline V gene. For the CDR3, the DNA is TGCGCCAGCAGCTTTGGGCATTCAGACTCTGGAAACACCATATATTTT. Translating gives CASSFGHSDSGNTIYF.

This chain joins TRBV2 and TRBJ2-6; 9 bases agree with TRBD1. The CDR3 is 15 residues long. The V gene's germline CDR1 is SNHLY and CDR2 FYNNEI. The CDR3 region is CAGGQGGTGANVLTF. The CDR3 region has the DNA TGTGCTGGGGGACAGGGAGGGACTGGGGCCAACGTCCTGACTTTC.

The rearrangement links TRBV19 to TRBJ2-5; possible D gene TRBD2, 5 bases. From germline, CDR1 is LNHDA and CDR2 SQIVND (reference sequence). CDR3 size: 14 residues. Trimming left V 3 bases short and J 2 bases short, with 10 bases between. Here the CDR3 DNA reads TGTGCCAGTAGTATTGGCGGGTCTCAAGAGACCCAGTACTTC. Amino acid sequence: CASSIGGSQETQYF. The complete variable domain, with remaining parts taken from reference TRBV19 and TRBJ2-5, reads DGGITQSPKYLFRKEGQNVTLSCEQNLNHDAMYWYRQDPGQGLRLIYYSQIVNDFQKGDIAEGYSVSREKKESFPLTVTSAQKNPTAFYLCASSIGGSQETQYFGPGTRLLVL.

This clone was counted only a few times. The J gene is TRBJ2-7, the V gene TRBV7-2; D is possibly TRBD2 (5 bases). This CDR3 contains 14 residues. Trimming stripped 1 base from V and 6 bases from J, with 13 bases between. From germline, CDR1 is SGHTA and CDR2 FQGNSA. CDR3 in amino acids: CASSLVAVAGEQYF. The CDR3 nucleotides are TGTGCCAGCAGCTTAGTGGCGGTTGCGGGCGAGCAGTACTTC.

This clone was seen a handful of times. J is TRBJ2-2 and V is TRBV5-1, with a possible D match to TRBD1 (6 bases). CDR3 size: 13 residues. V gave up 2 bases and J gave up 6 bases, with 8 bases separating them. Germline V CDR1 and CDR2: SGHRS, YFSETQ. The CDR3 nucleotides read TGCGCCAGCAGCTTCAGGGGCGCCGGGGAGCTGTTTTTT. It specifies CASSFRGAGELFF.

This clone turned up a few times. This same CDR3 is encoded by further DNA sequences in the sample. CDR3 DNA sequence: TGTGCCAGCAGTTTAAGAGACACTGAAGCTTTCTTT. It codes for CASSLRDTEAFF. V gene TRBV28 combines with J gene TRBJ1-1; D gene ambiguous. The CDR3 runs to 12 residues. The V gene's germline CDR1 is MDHEN and CDR2 SYDVKM. Trimming took 2 bases from V and 3 from J, leaving 4 bases between them.

This clone turned up a few times. This chain connects TRBV18 to TRBJ1-4, with 7 bases that match TRBD1. From germline, CDR1 is KGHSH and CDR2 LQKENI. With 1 base clipped from V and 6 bases from J, the junction kept 2 bases outside the gene matches. This CDR3 comprises 14 residues. The CDR3 region is CASSPRGTDEKLFF. CDR3 coding DNA: TGTGCCAGCTCACCACGAGGGACAGATGAAAAACTGTTTTTT.

This sequence joins TRBV4-3 and TRBJ2-1; D may be TRBD1 (6 bases). The V gene's germline CDR1 is LGHNA and CDR2 YSLEER. V gave up 0 bases and J gave up 12 bases, with 21 bases separating them. The CDR3 totals 16 residues. As DNA, the CDR3 is TGCGCCAGCAGCCAAGATTCGCAACTAAGGGGGATTAGGCAGTTCTTC. Translation: CASSQDSQLRGIRQFF.

V and J are TRBV6-5 and TRBJ1-4, with TRBD1 identical over 8 bases. The junction had 6 bases not matched to a gene; V was cut back by 4 bases and J by 8 bases. Germline CDR1 MNHEY, CDR2 SVGAGI. The CDR3 is made up of 14 amino acids. CDR3 amino acids: CASSLNRGVEKLFF. The CDR3 DNA sequence: TGTGCCAGCAGTTTGAACAGGGGGGTGGAAAAACTGTTTTTT.

Concerning this clone: The same CDR3 arises from other DNA sequences in this sample as well. The chain uses TRBV2 and TRBJ1-2, with TRBD1 matching over 10 bases. Per germline, CDR1 SNHLY and CDR2 FYNNEI. The CDR3 has 13 amino acids. V dropped 10 bases and J dropped 5; count of bases not matched to a gene: 7. This CDR3 is CATPGTGDYGYTF. The DNA of the CDR3 is TGTGCCACTCCGGGGACAGGGGATTATGGCTACACCTTC.

V usage is TRBV7-3 and J usage is TRBJ2-7; 8 bases align to TRBD2. CDR1 is SGHTA, CDR2 FQGTGA, per germline. Germline trimming cut 7 bases from V and 2 bases from J; bases unmatched to any gene: 13. This CDR3 is built from 16 residues. CDR3: CASNVTPPTSAYEQYF. The CDR3, as DNA: TGTGCCAGCAACGTCACGCCCCCGACTAGCGCCTACGAGCAGTACTTC.

This clone appeared a few times. This CDR3 reads CATHRLAGGEQFF. Written as DNA, the CDR3 is TGTGCCACCCACCGGCTAGCGGGAGGGGAGCAGTTCTTC. This rearrangement joins TRBV28 to TRBJ2-1, with 12 nucleotides matching TRBD2. Germline trimming cut 10 bases from V and 10 bases from J; bases unmatched to any gene: 8. The CDR3 extends over 13 amino acids. The V gene's germline CDR1 is MDHEN and CDR2 SYDVKM.

The chain is built from TRBV7-2 and TRBJ2-1, with 13 positions matching TRBD2. CDR1 and CDR2 (germline): SGHTA, FQGNSA. This CDR3 comprises 17 residues. V was clipped by 4 bases and J by 8 bases; unmatched bases: 11. This CDR3 is CASSSRTSGRRLDEQFF. The CDR3 nucleotides are TGTGCCAGCAGCTCCCGGACTAGCGGGAGACGATTGGATGAGCAGTTCTTC.

The V gene is TRBV7-8, the J gene TRBJ2-7; 9 bases fit TRBD1. This CDR3 spans 16 amino acids. Trimming at V came to 5 bases and at J to 9 bases, leaving 17 bases not matched to a gene. From germline, CDR1 is SGHVS and CDR2 FQNEAQ. The CDR3 loop is CASSPQPGQGQLGQYF. In nucleotides, the CDR3 is TGTGCCAGCAGCCCCCAGCCGGGACAGGGTCAATTGGGGCAGTACTTC.

This clone was counted between two and nine times. This sequence joins TRBV5-1 and TRBJ2-7; perhaps TRBD1 as D (5 bases). The CDR3 runs to 16 residues. V was clipped by 0 bases and J by 0 bases, with 13 bases between them. Germline CDR1 is SGHRS and CDR2 is YFSETQ. The CDR3 spells CASSLDVGQSSYEQYF. The CDR3 DNA reads TGCGCCAGCAGCTTGGATGTGGGGCAGAGCTCCTACGAGCAGTACTTC. Supplemented by reference TRBV5-1 and TRBJ2-7, the full variable domain reads KAGVTQTPRYLIKTRGQQVTLSCSPISGHRSVSWYQQTPGQGLQFLFEYFSETQRNKGNFPGRFSGRQFSNSRSEMNVSTLELGDSALYLCASSLDVGQSSYEQYFGPGTRLTVT.

V and J are TRBV19 and TRBJ1-1, with D perhaps TRBD1 (6 bases). Germline CDR1 and CDR2: LNHDA and SQIVND (reference sequence). Trimming removed 6 bases from V and 4 bases from J, with 12 bases in between. The length of the CDR3 is 13 residues. As DNA, the CDR3 is TGTGCCAGTAGGACAGGCCGGGGCACTGAAGCTTTCTTT. Translating gives CASRTGRGTEAFF.